The TCR beta chain described here comes from a study of T cell responses to AZD1222 COVID-19 vaccine. The method was immunoSEQ multiplex PCR; TCRdb's version includes in-frame clones alone and lacks a portion of them. Among approximately 150,000 clones listed, 80% to 90% were seen once. The trim removed 5 bases at V and 0 bases at J, leaving 14 bases unmatched. CDR1 KGHSH and CDR2 LQKENI come from the germline V gene. CDR3 length: 18 amino acids. Concerning this clone: Antigen: not known.

Study-wide findings and caveats: Clonal diversity was possibly underestimated, and white British individuals and females predominated among donors. Across the whole spike, CD4 TCRs peaked at regions 160-218 and 743-854.

Sample: peripheral blood, taken on day 0 of AZD1222 vaccination. This receptor was identified in an adult in good health. The chain joins TRBV18 to TRBJ1-2; TRBD1 agrees at 8 bases. The CDR3 DNA follows: TGTGCCAGCTCATTACAGGGGGTGATTACTTCTCCTAACTATGGCTACACCTTC. The encoded protein is CASSLQGVITSPNYGYTF.